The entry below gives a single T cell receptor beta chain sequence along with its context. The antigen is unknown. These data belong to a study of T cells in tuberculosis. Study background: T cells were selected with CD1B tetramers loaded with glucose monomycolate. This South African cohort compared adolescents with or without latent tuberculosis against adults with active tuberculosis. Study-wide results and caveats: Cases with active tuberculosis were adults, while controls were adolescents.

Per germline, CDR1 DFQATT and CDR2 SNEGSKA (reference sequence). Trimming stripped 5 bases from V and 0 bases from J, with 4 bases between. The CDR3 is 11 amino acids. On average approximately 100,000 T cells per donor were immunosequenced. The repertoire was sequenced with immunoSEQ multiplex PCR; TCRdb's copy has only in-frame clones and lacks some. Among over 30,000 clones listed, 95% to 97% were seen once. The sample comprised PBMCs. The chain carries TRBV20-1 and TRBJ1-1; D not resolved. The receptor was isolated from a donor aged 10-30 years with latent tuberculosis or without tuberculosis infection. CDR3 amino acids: CSAVMNTEAFF. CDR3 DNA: TGCAGTGCTGTAATGAACACTGAAGCTTTCTTT.